This T cell receptor beta chain was sequenced during a study of cytomegalovirus exposure and HLA in healthy donors. Whole-study results and caveats: It was approximately 170 TCR beta chains that were listed as cytomegalovirus-associated. Most TCR beta V segments were productive about 87% or about 30% of the time in an earlier analysis.

V lost 3 bases and J lost 3; bases outside the gene matches: 6. The CDR3 has 15 residues. Per the germline V gene, CDR1 is SGHTA and CDR2 is FQGNSA. Primers for the PCR totalled 60 Vbeta and 13 Jbeta. Data came from immunoSEQ multiplex PCR; TCRdb stores just in-frame clones and leaves some out. The sample has over 150,000 clones; 80% are singletons. Remarks on this clone: Antigen unknown.

The chain employs TRBV7-2 and TRBJ2-7; 9 nucleotides line up with TRBD1. The sample was PBMCs. This receptor was obtained from a woman aged 45-65 years in good health and CMV-seronegative. CDR3 in DNA: TGTGCCAGCAGCTTGTCCGGGACAGGGATCTACGAGCAGTACTTC. It translates to CASSLSGTGIYEQYF.